The source of this T cell receptor beta chain is a study of blood T cell repertoires in COVID-19. Background on the study: Acute-phase and convalescent COVID-19 samples originated in the United States, Italy and Spain. PBMCs, B-cell-depleted T cells, or T cells were the source of the cDNA or gDNA that made up the material.

The repertoire was sequenced with immunoSEQ multiplex PCR; TCRdb's copy has only in-frame clones and lacks some. The sample lists roughly 290,000 clones, approximately 85% seen once, with around 2.1% in the top ten. Unmatched junction bases numbered 3, after V lost 0 bases and J lost 2 bases. Germline V gene sequence: CDR1 SEHNR, CDR2 FQNEAQ (reference sequence). The CDR3 has 16 residues. Each participant's cohort was designated according to participant-reported clinical history. In Cohort 3, a recovered donor had either two negative PCRs, clearance, or symptom resolution. Notes on this clone: Distinct nucleotide sequences in the sample also encode this CDR3.

The TCR sequence derives from a man aged 30 to 39 who had recovered from COVID-19. This sequence joins TRBV7-9 and TRBJ2-3, with 9 nucleotides matching TRBD2. Sequencing was performed on PBMCs or T cells enriched from blood (not recorded which). The CDR3 bases are TGTGCCAGCAGCTTAGCTGGCGGGGGGGCCACAGATACGCAGTATTTT. Translating it yields CASSLAGGGATDTQYF. Full variable domain (rest looked up from reference TRBV7-9 and TRBJ2-3): DTGVSQNPRHKITKRGQNVTFRCDPISEHNRLYWYRQTLGQGPEFLTYFQNEAQLEKSRLLSDRFSAERPKGSFSTLEIQRTEQGDSAMYLCASSLAGGGATDTQYFGPGTRLTVL.